This T cell receptor (beta chain) came from a study of blood T cell repertoires in COVID-19. Study background: Some COVID-19 samples were acute and others convalescent; all came from the United States, Italy and Spain. Sources were T cells, B-cell-depleted T cells, or PBMCs; the material itself was cDNA or gDNA.

Unmatched junction bases numbered 13, after V lost 7 bases and J lost 5 bases. Germline V gives CDR1 ENHRY, CDR2 SYGVKD. The CDR3 contains 16 residues. In the authors' methods: Counts of nucleated cells, estimated from reference gene primer amplification, were obtained. This table comes from immunoSEQ multiplex PCR, and its TCRdb copy is limited to in-frame clones, with some not included. The D gene and trimming were derived from the DNA, and the V and J assignments and clone size from that table. The sample yields over 300,000 clones, 70% to 90% seen once. Sequenced input: peripheral blood. The chain is built from TRBV10-3 and TRBJ1-2; TRBD1 matches 10 bases. The sequence derives from a human donor in a cohort sampled during active COVID-19. The CDR3 DNA sequence: TGTGCCATCACCGACCCCCCTGTGGACAGGGGGTATGGCTACACCTTC. Its translation: CAITDPPVDRGYGYTF.